This T cell receptor beta chain was profiled in a study of shared clonotypes between healthy human individuals. Study-level results: A limitation of the genetic and exposure-history diversity represented arose from few donors.

On this clone itself: What it recognizes is unknown.

The CDR3 spans 14 residues. Germline CDR1 and CDR2: WSHSY and SAAADI. The V end was cut by 0 bases, the J end by 6 bases, with 9 bases between. Assay execution took place at the deep level. About 30,000 T cell genomes, or approximately 0.3 ug DNA, went into unsorted PBMC replicate PCRs. TCRdb's copy holds only in-frame clones and misses some; the assay was immunoSEQ multiplex PCR. The sample lists hundreds of thousands of clones, approximately 80% occurring once. Source material: PBMCs. This sequence joins TRBV10-2 and TRBJ1-5; D is unresolved. The TCR was taken from a woman aged 40-49 years in good health. Some clones in this sample may be carry-over from other donors' samples. The CDR3 loop is CASSESTEVQPQHF. In nucleotides, the CDR3 is TGCGCCAGCAGTGAGTCAACGGAGGTTCAGCCCCAGCATTTT.